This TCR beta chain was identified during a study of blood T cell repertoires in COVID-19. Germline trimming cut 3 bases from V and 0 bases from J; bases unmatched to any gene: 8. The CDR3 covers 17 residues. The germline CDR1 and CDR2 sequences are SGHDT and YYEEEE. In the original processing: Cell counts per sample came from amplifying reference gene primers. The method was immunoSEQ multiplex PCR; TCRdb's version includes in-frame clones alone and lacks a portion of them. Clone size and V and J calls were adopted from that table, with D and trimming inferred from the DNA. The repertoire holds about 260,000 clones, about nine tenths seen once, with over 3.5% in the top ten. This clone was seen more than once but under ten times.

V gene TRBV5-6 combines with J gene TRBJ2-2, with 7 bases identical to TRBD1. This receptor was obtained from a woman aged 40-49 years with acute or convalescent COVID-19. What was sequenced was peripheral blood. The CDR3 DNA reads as TGTGCCAGCAGCTACGACTGGGACAGCTCGAACACCGGGGAGCTGTTTTTT. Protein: CASSYDWDSSNTGELFF. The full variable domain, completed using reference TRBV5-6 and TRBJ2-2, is DAGVTQSPTHLIKTRGQQVTLRCSPKSGHDTVSWYQQALGQGPQFIFQYYEEEERQRGNFPDRFSGHQFPNYSSELNVNALLLGDSALYLCASSYDWDSSNTGELFFGEGSRLTVL.